The 19 T cell receptor beta chains reported below all come from one sample, sequenced in a study of blood T cell repertoires in COVID-19. This table comes from immunoSEQ multiplex PCR, and its TCRdb copy is limited to in-frame clones, with some not included. The table has some 250,000 clones, 65% to 90% seen once. The material sequenced was peripheral blood. These receptor sequences come from a woman aged 55-70 years with active or convalescent COVID-19.

This chain connects TRBV3-1 (or the pseudogene TRBV3-2) to TRBJ2-4; D is perhaps TRBD2 (5 bases). Deletions cut 0 bases from V and 0 bases from J, with 12 bases between. The CDR3 consists of 17 residues. CDR1 is LGHDT and CDR2 is YNNKEL in the germline V gene (reference sequence). CDR3 amino acids: CASSQEEGWLAKNIQYF. CDR3 nucleotides: TGTGCCAGCAGCCAAGAAGAGGGCTGGTTAGCCAAAAACATTCAGTACTTC.

This chain joins TRBV9 and TRBJ1-6; possible D gene TRBD1, 5 bases. The CDR3 spans 15 residues. Germline lookup yields CDR1 SGDLS and CDR2 YYNGEE. With 0 bases removed from V and 14 bases from J, the gap between germline ends came to 18 bases. The CDR3, as DNA: TGTGCCAGCAGCGTAGAGGGCGGGGGGAAGCAGGCCCTCCACTTT. As protein: CASSVEGGGKQALHF.

V gene TRBV5-1 combines with J gene TRBJ2-1; 8 positions agree with TRBD1. The CDR3 totals 15 residues. Germline-derived CDR1 and CDR2 are SGHRS and YFSETQ. Trimming took 2 bases from V and 7 from J; bases not matched to a gene: 8. The CDR3 bases are TGCGCCAGCAGCTTTCGGACAGGGCAGGGGAATGAGCAGTTCTTC. Protein product: CASSFRTGQGNEQFF.

The rearrangement uses TRBV7-2 and TRBJ2-7; no firm D call. There are 13 residues in the CDR3. Trimming took off 0 bases at V and 3 bases at J, with 6 bases between the two ends. Germline lookup yields CDR1 SGHTA and CDR2 FQGNSA. CDR3 in amino acids: CASSLAPGYEQYF. In DNA form, the CDR3 reads TGTGCCAGCAGCTTAGCTCCGGGCTACGAGCAGTACTTC. The complete variable domain, with remaining parts taken from reference TRBV7-2 and TRBJ2-7, reads GAGVSQSPSNKVTEKGKDVELRCDPISGHTALYWYRQSLGQGLEFLIYFQGNSAPDKSGLPSDRFSAERTGGSVSTLTIQRTQQEDSAVYLCASSLAPGYEQYFGPGTRLTVT.

The DNA for the CDR3 is TGTGCCAGCAGCTTAACCCCACAGGGAGCCTATGGCTACACCTTC. Translation gives CASSLTPQGAYGYTF. This sequence joins TRBV7-9 and TRBJ1-2, with TRBD1 as a possible D gene (6 bases). The CDR3 is 15 residues long. Trimming took 2 bases from V and 4 from J, leaving 14 bases between them. CDR1 and CDR2 (germline): SEHNR, FQNEAQ (reference sequence).

The J gene is TRBJ2-3, the V gene TRBV20-1; perhaps TRBD2 as D (5 bases). The CDR3 is made up of 11 amino acids. The germline CDR1 and CDR2 sequences are DFQATT and SNEGSKA (reference sequence). Trimming cost V 3 bases and J 12 bases, with 13 bases left between them. The CDR3 is CSASAASSQYF. CDR3 bases: TGCAGTGCTAGTGCGGCTAGCAGCCAGTATTTT.

This clone came up a few times. This chain links TRBV5-4 with TRBJ1-2; tentative D call: TRBD1 (5 bases). Germline V lookup: CDR1 SGHNT, CDR2 YYREEE (reference sequence). The CDR3 contains 13 residues. The V end was cut by 0 bases, the J end by 4 bases, with 7 bases between. The CDR3 bases are TGTGCCAGCAGCTTGGCCGGGGGCTATGGCTACACCTTC. It codes for CASSLAGGYGYTF.

This sequence joins TRBV5-6 and TRBJ1-2; 8 bases are shared with TRBD1. Germline-derived CDR1 and CDR2 are SGHDT and YYEEEE. V shed 3 bases, J shed 4 bases, and the junction held 14 bases outside the gene matches. The CDR3 is made up of 17 amino acids. The CDR3 DNA is TGTGCCAGCAGCTCCCTGGACAGGGTTTCCATCTCCTATGGCTACACCTTC. Protein sequence: CASSSLDRVSISYGYTF.

The CDR3 loop reads CASSTQGQTNSPLHF. The CDR3, as DNA: TGTGCCAGTAGCACCCAGGGACAGACAAATTCACCCCTCCACTTT. The J gene is TRBJ1-6, the V gene TRBV19, with 7 bases that match TRBD1. Unmatched junction bases numbered 9, after V lost 6 bases and J lost 7 bases. The CDR3 runs 15 residues. The V gene's germline CDR1 is LNHDA and CDR2 SQIVND (reference sequence).

The chain joins TRBV25-1 to TRBJ2-2; a weak D match, TRBD2 (5 bases). V was trimmed by 6 bases and J by 0 bases, leaving 11 bases between them. Germline CDR1 MGHDK, CDR2 SYGVNS. The CDR3 is 15 amino acids. In nucleotides, the CDR3 is TGTGCCAGCAGGGAGGCAGCCCCGAACACCGGGGAGCTGTTTTTT. Translation: CASREAAPNTGELFF.

This clone was found a few times. CDR3 nucleotides: TGTGCCATCAGTGAGTCCGCAGGGGCACGGGAGCAGTACTTC. This gives the protein CAISESAGAREQYF. This chain uses TRBV10-3 with TRBJ2-7; the D gene is possibly TRBD1 (6 bases). Germline V CDR1 and CDR2: ENHRY, SYGVKD. Trimming removed 0 bases at V and 7 bases at J, with 13 bases between. This CDR3 is built from 14 residues.

This clone was recorded at least ten times. The gene calls are TRBV19 and TRBJ1-1, with unresolved D. Trimming stripped 3 bases from V and 5 bases from J, with 13 bases between. CDR1 and CDR2 (germline): LNHDA, SQIVND (reference sequence). This CDR3 is built from 14 residues. The CDR3 loop is CASSMPYAGTEAFF. The CDR3 DNA is TGTGCCAGTAGTATGCCCTATGCGGGGACTGAAGCTTTCTTT.

The sample holds a few counts of this clone. The chain employs TRBV30 and TRBJ1-2; a weak D match, TRBD1 (6 bases). The CDR3 is 13 residues long. Trimming took off 8 bases at V and 3 bases at J, with 16 bases between the two ends. CDR1 GTSNPN and CDR2 SVGIG come from the germline V gene (reference sequence). The CDR3: CAGSQGRDYGYTF. The CDR3 region has the DNA TGTGCCGGCTCACAGGGTAGGGACTATGGCTACACCTTC. The full variable domain, its missing parts supplied by reference TRBV30 and TRBJ1-2, is SQTIHQWPATLVQPVGSPLSLECTVEGTSNPNLYWYRQAAGRGLQLLFYSVGIGQISSEVPQNLSASRPQDRQFILSSKKLLLSDSGFYLCAGSQGRDYGYTFGSGTRLTVV.

This clone was found once. The chain uses TRBV6-5 and TRBJ2-7; D remains ambiguous. This CDR3 spans 12 amino acids. Germline values: CDR1 MNHEY, CDR2 SVGAGI. The ends were cut back, 3 bases at V and 1 base at J, with 4 bases in the middle. CDR3 in amino acids: CASSYSSYEQYF. The CDR3, as DNA: TGTGCCAGCAGTTATTCGTCCTACGAGCAGTACTTC.

This clone showed up just a few times. This chain connects TRBV7-2 to TRBJ2-3; a weak D match, TRBD2 (5 bases). The CDR3 consists of 15 residues. From germline, CDR1 is SGHTA and CDR2 FQGNSA. V shed 5 bases and J shed 0 bases, with 12 bases lying between them. CDR3: CASSRERVSTDTQYF. In DNA, the CDR3 is TGTGCCAGCAGCCGTGAGAGGGTCAGCACAGATACGCAGTATTTT.

The chain joins TRBV30 to TRBJ1-1, with D uncertain. The CDR3 has 12 amino acids. V lost 5 bases, J lost 0 bases, and 7 bases lay in between. Germline loops: CDR1 GTSNPN, CDR2 SVGIG (reference sequence). The CDR3 loop reads CAWVTMNTEAFF. The CDR3 nucleotides are TGTGCCTGGGTGACTATGAACACTGAAGCTTTCTTT.

This chain joins TRBV19 and TRBJ1-5, with D possibly TRBD1 on 6 matching bases. V lost 6 bases and J lost 0, with 18 bases in between. Germline values: CDR1 LNHDA, CDR2 SQIVND (reference sequence). This CDR3 comprises 17 residues. The CDR3 DNA sequence: TGTGCCAGTAGGCGAGATGACAGGCTCTATAGCAATCAGCCCCAGCATTTT. Residues: CASRRDDRLYSNQPQHF.

In nucleotides, the CDR3 is TGTGCCAGTAGTACCAACAGGGGAACAGATACGCAGTATTTT. Translation gives CASSTNRGTDTQYF. V usage is TRBV19 and J usage is TRBJ2-3, with 7 nucleotides matching TRBD1. The CDR3 consists of 14 residues. After removal of 4 bases from V and 3 bases from J, the junction contained 4 bases not matched to a gene. The germline CDR1 and CDR2 sequences are LNHDA and SQIVND (reference sequence). The variable domain in full, with the rest retrieved from reference TRBV19 and TRBJ2-3, is DGGITQSPKYLFRKEGQNVTLSCEQNLNHDAMYWYRQDPGQGLRLIYYSQIVNDFQKGDIAEGYSVSREKKESFPLTVTSAQKNPTAFYLCASSTNRGTDTQYFGPGTRLTVL.

This clone is a singleton in its sample. The V call is TRBV24-1, the J call TRBJ2-1, with 10 positions matching TRBD2. Germline trimming cut 3 bases from V and 9 bases from J; bases unmatched to any gene: 13. The CDR3 spans 17 residues. Germline V gene data show CDR1 as KGHDR and CDR2 as SFDVKD. As DNA, the CDR3 is TGTGCCACCAGTGATGGCACCTCTAGCGGGGGCAGGGGTGAGCAGTTCTTC. It yields the protein CATSDGTSSGGRGEQFF.